The rows below give T cell receptor beta chains drawn from one sample of a study of tissue T cells after allogeneic stem cell transplantation. TCRdb keeps only in-frame clones here, not all; method: immunoSEQ multiplex PCR. The sample has about 760 clones; roughly 41% are singletons. Material: jejunal tissue, obtained at autopsy. Receptors were obtained from a female patient aged 40 to 75 with steroid-refractory graft-versus-host disease after an allogeneic stem cell transplant. The T cells may partly be graft donor cells. Both conserved end residues are part of each CDR3. Each record gives: CDR3 DNA, CDR3 protein, D gene, V gene, clone size, J gene. The D gene is left open where the match is weak. Rows may omit the clone size; those that give it use once, few, many or a size class.

CDR3nt: TGTGCCAGCTCACCTGTGACGGCCCCTGCGCACTTC
CDR3aa: CASSPVTAPAHF
d_gene: .
v_gene: TRBV18
abundance: .
j_gene: TRBJ2-7

CDR3nt: TGTGCCAGCAGTGAACAGGGCAATGAGCAGTACTTC
CDR3aa: CASSEQGNEQYF
d_gene: .
v_gene: TRBV6-1
abundance: .
j_gene: TRBJ2-7

CDR3nt: TGTGCCAGCAGTATCTTGTGGGGCGGAAAAGAGACCCAGTACTTC
CDR3aa: CASSILWGGKETQYF
d_gene: .
v_gene: TRBV6-5
abundance: few
j_gene: TRBJ2-5

CDR3nt: TGCAGTGCTAGTACCGGGACCGGGGAGCTGTTTTTT
CDR3aa: CSASTGTGELFF
d_gene: .
v_gene: TRBV20-1
abundance: .
j_gene: TRBJ2-2

CDR3nt: TGTGCCAGTAGTATAGGAGATGGGGGACAGCCCCAGCATTTT
CDR3aa: CASSIGDGGQPQHF
d_gene: .
v_gene: TRBV19
abundance: large
j_gene: TRBJ1-5

CDR3nt: TGTGCCAGCAGCCCGAGGACAGGGGGCGCGGGAGAGACCCAGTACTTC
CDR3aa: CASSPRTGGAGETQYF
d_gene: TRBD1
v_gene: TRBV11-2
abundance: large
j_gene: TRBJ2-5

CDR3nt: TGTGCCATCAAGGGTTCAGGGGGCTTTCAGCCCCAGCATTTT
CDR3aa: CAIKGSGGFQPQHF
d_gene: TRBD1
v_gene: TRBV10-3
abundance: .
j_gene: TRBJ1-5

CDR3nt: TGTGCCAGCAGCTTAGGGTCCCTAGCGGGAGGCTCCGGGGATGAGCAGTTCTTC
CDR3aa: CASSLGSLAGGSGDEQFF
d_gene: TRBD2
v_gene: TRBV7-9
abundance: .
j_gene: TRBJ2-1

CDR3nt: TGTGCCAGCAGCTTAGCGGGGGGGAACTATGGCTACACCTTC
CDR3aa: CASSLAGGNYGYTF
d_gene: .
v_gene: TRBV7-2
abundance: few
j_gene: TRBJ1-2

CDR3nt: TGTGCCAGCAGTGAATGGGAGACCCAGTACTTC
CDR3aa: CASSEWETQYF
d_gene: .
v_gene: TRBV25-1
abundance: .
j_gene: TRBJ2-5

CDR3nt: TGTGCCAGCAGCCATGGTCAGTCGATCACTGAAGCTTTCTTT
CDR3aa: CASSHGQSITEAFF
d_gene: .
v_gene: TRBV4-2
abundance: .
j_gene: TRBJ1-1

CDR3nt: TGTGCCAGCAGTGAACGGATAGCGAACACTGAAGCTTTCTTT
CDR3aa: CASSERIANTEAFF
d_gene: .
v_gene: TRBV6-1
abundance: few
j_gene: TRBJ1-1

CDR3nt: TGCGCCAGCAGCTTGGGGACTTGGGGTGAGACCCAGTACTTC
CDR3aa: CASSLGTWGETQYF
d_gene: .
v_gene: TRBV5-1
abundance: .
j_gene: TRBJ2-5

CDR3nt: TGTGCCAGCAGCCGAGACAGGGGTTCGGCAGATACGCAGTATTTT
CDR3aa: CASSRDRGSADTQYF
d_gene: TRBD1
v_gene: TRBV5-4
abundance: .
j_gene: TRBJ2-3

CDR3nt: TGTGCCAGCAGTTACTCCTCAGGGCTAAATCAGCCCCAGCATTTT
CDR3aa: CASSYSSGLNQPQHF
d_gene: .
v_gene: TRBV6-6
abundance: .
j_gene: TRBJ1-5

CDR3nt: TGTGCCAGCAGCTTAGAGTTGAACACTGAAGCTTTCTTT
CDR3aa: CASSLELNTEAFF
d_gene: .
v_gene: TRBV7-9
abundance: once
j_gene: TRBJ1-1

CDR3nt: TGTGCCAGCAGCTTAGGGCCCACCGGGGAGCTGTTTTTT
CDR3aa: CASSLGPTGELFF
d_gene: .
v_gene: TRBV7-9
abundance: large
j_gene: TRBJ2-2

CDR3nt: TGTGCCAGCAGCCAAGTTCAGGGATATGGCTACACCTTC
CDR3aa: CASSQVQGYGYTF
d_gene: .
v_gene: TRBV3-1/TRBV3-2
abundance: .
j_gene: TRBJ1-2

CDR3nt: TGCGCCAGCAGCCAAGACCCGGGGGGGCACACCGGGGAGCTGTTTTTT
CDR3aa: CASSQDPGGHTGELFF
d_gene: TRBD2
v_gene: TRBV4-3
abundance: .
j_gene: TRBJ2-2

CDR3nt: TGTGCCAGCAGCCTAGGACTAGCGGGAACCTACGAGCAGTACTTC
CDR3aa: CASSLGLAGTYEQYF
d_gene: TRBD2
v_gene: TRBV7-2
abundance: .
j_gene: TRBJ2-7

CDR3nt: TGCGCCAGCAGCCAAGATCCTTCCGGCAGAGCCTACGAGCAGTACTTC
CDR3aa: CASSQDPSGRAYEQYF
d_gene: .
v_gene: TRBV4-1
abundance: large
j_gene: TRBJ2-7

CDR3nt: TGTGCCAGCAGTTTCTTGGGACAGGCAGGCGGCTACACCTTC
CDR3aa: CASSFLGQAGGYTF
d_gene: TRBD1
v_gene: TRBV27
abundance: .
j_gene: TRBJ1-2

CDR3nt: TGTGCCAGCTCACCAGGGACAGGGAATGAGCAGTTCTTC
CDR3aa: CASSPGTGNEQFF
d_gene: TRBD1
v_gene: TRBV18
abundance: .
j_gene: TRBJ2-1

CDR3nt: TGTGCCAGCAGTTATGCGGGGGTCCTGGGTGAGCAGTTCTTC
CDR3aa: CASSYAGVLGEQFF
d_gene: TRBD2
v_gene: TRBV6-5
abundance: .
j_gene: TRBJ2-1

CDR3nt: TGTGCCAGCAGCCGGGACCACCGGGGCTATGGCTACACCTTC
CDR3aa: CASSRDHRGYGYTF
d_gene: .
v_gene: TRBV3-1/TRBV3-2
abundance: .
j_gene: TRBJ1-2

CDR3nt: TGTGCCAGCAGACCGGACAGGGGAAGAGGTAATGAGCAGTTCTTC
CDR3aa: CASRPDRGRGNEQFF
d_gene: TRBD1
v_gene: TRBV6-5
abundance: .
j_gene: TRBJ2-1

CDR3nt: TGTGCCAGCAGCTTGGGGGTCATGAACACTGAAGCTTTCTTT
CDR3aa: CASSLGVMNTEAFF
d_gene: .
v_gene: TRBV7-9
abundance: .
j_gene: TRBJ1-1

CDR3nt: TGTGCCTGGAGTGTAACCGGGCTCGAGCAGTACTTC
CDR3aa: CAWSVTGLEQYF
d_gene: .
v_gene: TRBV30
abundance: few
j_gene: TRBJ2-7

CDR3nt: TGTGCCAGCAACCCCCCAAGGGGGCGGGGTGGCTACACCTTC
CDR3aa: CASNPPRGRGGYTF
d_gene: TRBD1
v_gene: TRBV13
abundance: .
j_gene: TRBJ1-2

CDR3nt: TGTGCCAGCTCCCCTAACTATGGCTACACCTTC
CDR3aa: CASSPNYGYTF
d_gene: .
v_gene: TRBV18
abundance: .
j_gene: TRBJ1-2

CDR3nt: TGTGCCAGCAGCCAAGATCGGGGGACTCACAATGAGCAGTTCTTC
CDR3aa: CASSQDRGTHNEQFF
d_gene: .
v_gene: TRBV3-1/TRBV3-2
abundance: large
j_gene: TRBJ2-1

CDR3nt: TGTGCCAGCAGTGAAAGGCTCCATGATACGCAGTATTTT
CDR3aa: CASSERLHDTQYF
d_gene: .
v_gene: TRBV2
abundance: .
j_gene: TRBJ2-3

CDR3nt: TGTGCCTCAGGCCGGGGCTACAATGAGCAGTTCTTC
CDR3aa: CASGRGYNEQFF
d_gene: .
v_gene: TRBV5-6
abundance: .
j_gene: TRBJ2-1

CDR3nt: TGCAGTGCTAGTAGGGGCCCCTACAATGAGCAGTTCTTC
CDR3aa: CSASRGPYNEQFF
d_gene: .
v_gene: TRBV20-1
abundance: .
j_gene: TRBJ2-1

CDR3nt: TGTGCCAGCAGCTACCTCGGGGCGGGAGTCCCTCAAGCCAAAAACATTCAGTACTTC
CDR3aa: CASSYLGAGVPQAKNIQYF
d_gene: TRBD2
v_gene: TRBV11-3
abundance: few
j_gene: TRBJ2-4

CDR3nt: TGCGCCAGCAGCGACGATATGGGGGTCTACGAGCAGTACTTC
CDR3aa: CASSDDMGVYEQYF
d_gene: .
v_gene: TRBV5-1
abundance: large
j_gene: TRBJ2-7

CDR3nt: TGCGCCAGCTGCCCTCGCGGGGCGGGAGGGGTCACAGATACGCAGTATTTT
CDR3aa: CASCPRGAGGVTDTQYF
d_gene: TRBD2
v_gene: TRBV5-1
abundance: once
j_gene: TRBJ2-3

CDR3nt: TGTGCCACCAGCCGGCAGCCCGTGGATACGCAGTATTTT
CDR3aa: CATSRQPVDTQYF
d_gene: .
v_gene: TRBV15
abundance: few
j_gene: TRBJ2-3

CDR3nt: TGTGCCAGCAGTTTAGGAGGTAACACTGAAGCTTTCTTT
CDR3aa: CASSLGGNTEAFF
d_gene: .
v_gene: TRBV12-3/TRBV12-4
abundance: few
j_gene: TRBJ1-1

CDR3nt: TGTGCCTGGGGGGACGGACGAGCTAATGGCTACACCTTC
CDR3aa: CAWGDGRANGYTF
d_gene: .
v_gene: TRBV30
abundance: few
j_gene: TRBJ1-2

CDR3nt: TGTGCCAGCAGGGAGACAGACTTGAGCTCCTACGAGCAGTACTTC
CDR3aa: CASRETDLSSYEQYF
d_gene: .
v_gene: TRBV2
abundance: .
j_gene: TRBJ2-7

CDR3nt: TGTGCCAGCACGAGAGGCACCGGGGAGCTGTTTTTT
CDR3aa: CASTRGTGELFF
d_gene: .
v_gene: TRBV2
abundance: hyperexpanded
j_gene: TRBJ2-2

CDR3nt: TGTGCCAGCAGGACTGCTAACACTGAAGCTTTCTTT
CDR3aa: CASRTANTEAFF
d_gene: .
v_gene: TRBV6-5
abundance: .
j_gene: TRBJ1-1

CDR3nt: TGTGCCAGCAGCTACTGGACAGACCAAGAGACCCAGTACTTC
CDR3aa: CASSYWTDQETQYF
d_gene: .
v_gene: TRBV13
abundance: large
j_gene: TRBJ2-5